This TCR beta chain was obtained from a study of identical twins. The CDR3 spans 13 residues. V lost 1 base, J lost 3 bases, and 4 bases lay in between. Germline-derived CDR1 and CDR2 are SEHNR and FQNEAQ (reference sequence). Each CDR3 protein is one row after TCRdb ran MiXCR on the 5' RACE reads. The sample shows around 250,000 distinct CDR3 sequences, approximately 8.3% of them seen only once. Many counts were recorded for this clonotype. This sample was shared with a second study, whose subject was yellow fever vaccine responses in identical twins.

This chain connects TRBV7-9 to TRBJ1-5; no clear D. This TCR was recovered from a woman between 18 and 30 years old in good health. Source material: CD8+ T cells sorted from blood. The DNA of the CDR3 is TGTGCCAGCAGCTTAGGAACCAATCAGCCCCAGCATTTT. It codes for CASSLGTNQPQHF.